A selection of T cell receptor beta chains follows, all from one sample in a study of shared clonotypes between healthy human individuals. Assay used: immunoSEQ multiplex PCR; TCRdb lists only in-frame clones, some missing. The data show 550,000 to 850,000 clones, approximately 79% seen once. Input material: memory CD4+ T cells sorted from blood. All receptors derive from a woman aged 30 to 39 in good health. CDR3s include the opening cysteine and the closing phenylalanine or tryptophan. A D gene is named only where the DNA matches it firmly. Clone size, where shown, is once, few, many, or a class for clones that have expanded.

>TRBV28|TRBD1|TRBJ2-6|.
CASSGFGDRAPGANVLTF
TGTGCCAGCAGTGGCTTTGGGGACAGGGCCCCTGGGGCCAACGTCCTGACTTTC
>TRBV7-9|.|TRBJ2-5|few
CASSLKGGTEKETQYF
TGTGCCAGCAGCTTAAAAGGGGGGACGGAGAAAGAGACCCAGTACTTC
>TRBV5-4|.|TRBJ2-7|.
CASSRGLGFYEQYF
TGTGCCAGCAGCCGGGGCCTCGGATTCTACGAGCAGTACTTC
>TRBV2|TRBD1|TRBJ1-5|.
CASSYAGDRANQPQHF
TGTGCCAGCAGTTATGCCGGGGACAGGGCGAATCAGCCCCAGCATTTT
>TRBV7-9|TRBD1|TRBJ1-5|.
CASSHGQGCDQPQHF
TGTGCCAGCAGCCACGGACAGGGGTGCGATCAGCCCCAGCATTTT
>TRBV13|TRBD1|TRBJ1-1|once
CASRHRTGAVTEAFF
TGTGCCAGCAGACATCGGACAGGGGCGGTCACTGAAGCTTTCTTT
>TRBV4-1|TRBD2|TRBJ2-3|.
CASSQGSGRAFTDTQYF
TGCGCCAGCAGCCAAGGGAGCGGGAGGGCCTTCACAGATACGCAGTATTTT
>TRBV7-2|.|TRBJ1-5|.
CASSLGVNSNQPQHF
TGTGCCAGCAGCTTAGGGGTAAATAGCAATCAGCCCCAGCATTTT
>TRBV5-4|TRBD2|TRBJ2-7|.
CASSLGSGGSSYEQYF
TGTGCCAGCAGCTTGGGGAGCGGGGGGAGCTCCTACGAGCAGTACTTC
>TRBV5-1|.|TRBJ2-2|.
CASKDRNTGELFF
TGCGCCAGCAAGGACAGAAACACCGGGGAGCTGTTTTTT
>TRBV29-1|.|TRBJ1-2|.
CSVEDGGGRVNYGYTF
TGCAGCGTTGAAGATGGTGGGGGTCGGGTTAACTATGGCTACACCTTC
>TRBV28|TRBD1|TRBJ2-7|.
CASSFSSGQGYSYEQYF
TGTGCCAGCAGTTTCTCGTCGGGACAGGGATACTCCTACGAGCAGTACTTC
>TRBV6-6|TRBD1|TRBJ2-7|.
CASSYSGQTYEQYF
TGTGCCAGCAGTTACTCGGGACAGACCTACGAGCAGTACTTC
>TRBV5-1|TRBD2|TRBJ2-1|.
CASSSTGLAKSSYNEQFF
TGCGCCAGCAGCTCCACGGGACTAGCGAAAAGCTCCTACAATGAGCAGTTCTTC
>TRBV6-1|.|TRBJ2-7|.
CASSEGTSLYEQYF
TGTGCCAGCAGTGAGGGGACTTCGCTCTACGAGCAGTACTTC
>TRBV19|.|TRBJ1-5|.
CASSIAPGDGGQPQHF
TGTGCCAGTAGTATCGCCCCGGGTGATGGCGGTCAGCCCCAGCATTTT
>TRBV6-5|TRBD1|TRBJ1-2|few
CASTRQGNYGYTF
TGTGCCAGCACCAGACAGGGAAACTATGGCTACACCTTC
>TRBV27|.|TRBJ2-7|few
CASSSFRTYEQYF
TGTGCCAGCAGTTCATTCCGGACCTACGAGCAGTACTTC
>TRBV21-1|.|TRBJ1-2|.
CASSSHRGALYGYTF
TGTGCCAGCAGCAGCCACAGGGGAGCCCTCTATGGCTACACCTTC
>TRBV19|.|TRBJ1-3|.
CASSPGESRGNTIYF
TGTGCCAGTAGTCCAGGGGAGTCGCGTGGAAACACCATATATTTT
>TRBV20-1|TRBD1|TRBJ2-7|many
CRVDRGYEQYF
TGCAGGGTGGACAGGGGCTACGAGCAGTACTTC
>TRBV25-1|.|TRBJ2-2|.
CASSDSGTGPGELFF
TGTGCCAGCAGTGACTCCGGAACCGGACCGGGGGAGCTGTTTTTT
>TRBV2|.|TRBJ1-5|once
CASSLGAGQPQHF
TGTGCCAGCAGTCTAGGGGCTGGTCAGCCCCAGCATTTT
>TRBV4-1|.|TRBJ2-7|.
CASSQDRRTVDYEQYF
TGCGCCAGCAGCCAAGATCGGAGGACGGTGGACTACGAGCAGTACTTC
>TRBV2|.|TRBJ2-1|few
CASRLGAEQFF
TGTGCCAGCAGGTTGGGCGCAGAGCAGTTCTTC
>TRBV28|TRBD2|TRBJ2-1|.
CASSSTGGTSGKFF
TGTGCCAGCAGCTCGACAGGGGGGACTAGCGGGAAGTTCTTC
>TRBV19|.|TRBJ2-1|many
CASSISSFAEQFF
TGTGCCAGTAGTATATCCTCGTTTGCTGAGCAGTTCTTC
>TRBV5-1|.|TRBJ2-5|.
CASSALGWSGAQETQYF
TGCGCCAGCAGCGCGTTGGGTTGGTCGGGAGCACAAGAGACCCAGTACTTC
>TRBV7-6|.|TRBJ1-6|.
CASSWGTAANSPLHF
TGTGCCAGCAGCTGGGGGACGGCGGCAAATTCACCCCTCCACTTT
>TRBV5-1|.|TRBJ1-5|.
CASSLAYGEQPQHF
TGCGCCAGCAGCTTGGCCTACGGGGAACAGCCCCAGCATTTT
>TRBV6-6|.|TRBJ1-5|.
CASSDSSNQPQHF
TGTGCCAGCAGTGACAGCAGCAATCAGCCCCAGCATTTT
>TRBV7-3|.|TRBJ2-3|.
CASSLTGLTDTQYF
TGTGCCAGCAGCTTAACAGGACTCACAGATACGCAGTATTTT
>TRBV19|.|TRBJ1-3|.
CASSIRQADSGNTIYF
TGTGCCAGTAGTATCCGGCAGGCTGACTCTGGAAACACCATATATTTT
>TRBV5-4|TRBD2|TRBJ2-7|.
CASSYLGTSGEQYF
TGTGCCAGCAGCTATCTTGGGACTAGCGGCGAGCAGTACTTC
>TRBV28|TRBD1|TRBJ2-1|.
CASSSGTGLFFF
TGTGCCAGCAGTTCCGGGACAGGGTTGTTTTTCTTC
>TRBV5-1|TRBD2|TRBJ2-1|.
CASSFDSGAANEQFF
TGCGCCAGCAGCTTTGATAGCGGGGCCGCGAACGAGCAGTTCTTC
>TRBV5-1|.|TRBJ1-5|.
CASSTGPNQPQHF
TGCGCCAGCAGTACAGGGCCCAATCAGCCCCAGCATTTT
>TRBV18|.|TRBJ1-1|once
CASSPSATRTNTEAFF
TGTGCCAGCTCACCATCGGCTACCCGGACGAACACTGAAGCTTTCTTT
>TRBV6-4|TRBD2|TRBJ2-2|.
CASSDLAGNTGELFF
TGTGCCAGCAGTGATCTAGCGGGTAACACCGGGGAGCTGTTTTTT
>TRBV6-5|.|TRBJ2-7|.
CASSYSTDYEQYF
TGTGCCAGCAGTTACTCTACAGACTACGAGCAGTACTTC
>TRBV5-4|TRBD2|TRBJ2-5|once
CASSLLLAGEETQYF
TGTGCCAGCAGCTTGTTACTAGCGGGAGAAGAGACCCAGTACTTC
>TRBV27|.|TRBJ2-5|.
CASGLIQETQYF
TGTGCCAGCGGTTTGATCCAAGAGACCCAGTACTTC
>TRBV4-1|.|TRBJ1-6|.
CASSQVTDSPLHF
TGCGCCAGCAGCCAAGTGACCGACTCACCCCTCCACTTT
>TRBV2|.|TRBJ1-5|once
CASSPQGGGNQPQHF
TGTGCCAGCAGTCCTCAGGGAGGAGGCAATCAGCCCCAGCATTTT
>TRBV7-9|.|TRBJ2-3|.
CASSPPFSLDASDTQYF
TGTGCCAGCAGCCCCCCTTTCTCACTGGATGCTTCAGATACGCAGTATTTT
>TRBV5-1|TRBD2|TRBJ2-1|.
CASSLASGNYNEQFF
TGCGCCAGCAGCTTGGCCAGCGGGAACTACAATGAGCAGTTCTTC
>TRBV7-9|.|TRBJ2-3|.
CASTTSWSDTQYF
TGTGCCAGCACCACGAGCTGGTCAGATACGCAGTATTTT
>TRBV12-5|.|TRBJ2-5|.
CASGLDLQETQYF
TGTGCTAGTGGTTTGGACCTTCAAGAGACCCAGTACTTC
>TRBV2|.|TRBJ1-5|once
CASSRSPSVQPQHF
TGTGCCAGCAGCCGAAGCCCATCGGTGCAGCCCCAGCATTTT
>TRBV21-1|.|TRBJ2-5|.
CASSKGGNSDQETQYF
TGTGCCAGCAGCAAAGGAGGTAACAGTGACCAAGAGACCCAGTACTTC
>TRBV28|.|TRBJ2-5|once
CASSMTGGKETQYF
TGTGCCAGCAGTATGACCGGGGGAAAAGAGACCCAGTACTTC
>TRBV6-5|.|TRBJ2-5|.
CASSYQGETQYF
TGTGCCAGCAGTTACCAGGGGGAGACCCAGTACTTC
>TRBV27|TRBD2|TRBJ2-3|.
CASSLLGLAGGPADTQYF
TGTGCCAGCAGTTTACTGGGACTAGCGGGAGGGCCCGCAGATACGCAGTATTTT
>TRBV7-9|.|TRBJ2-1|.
CASSPEAGQGLYNEQFF
TGTGCCAGCAGCCCAGAGGCGGGACAAGGACTATACAATGAGCAGTTCTTC